This T cell receptor (beta chain) was captured in a study of OX40 agonist ivuxolimab in advanced cancers. Turning to the study itself: The study treated patients with ivuxolimab, an agonistic anti-OX40 (CD134) antibody. Prior checkpoint blockade (anti-PD-1, anti-PD-L1 or anti-CTLA-4) was permitted; around 39% had it.

CDR1 and CDR2 (germline): SGHNT, YYREEE (reference sequence). This CDR3 is 12 amino acids long. Trimming left V 0 bases short and J 5 bases short, with 3 bases between. Sequencing used immunoSEQ multiplex PCR; TCRdb keeps in-frame clones, though not all of them. In the table there are around 63,000 clones, 75% to 90% of which are singletons. The V call is TRBV5-4, the J call TRBJ2-1; no definite D call. The input for sequencing was CD4+ or CD8+ T cells sorted from blood, taken in a trial of the OX40 agonist ivuxolimab. The source is an adult with an advanced solid tumor such as melanoma, head and neck, liver or kidney cancer. CDR3 coding DNA: TGTGCCAGCAGCTTGGATAACAATGAGCAGTTCTTC. Translation gives CASSLDNNEQFF.